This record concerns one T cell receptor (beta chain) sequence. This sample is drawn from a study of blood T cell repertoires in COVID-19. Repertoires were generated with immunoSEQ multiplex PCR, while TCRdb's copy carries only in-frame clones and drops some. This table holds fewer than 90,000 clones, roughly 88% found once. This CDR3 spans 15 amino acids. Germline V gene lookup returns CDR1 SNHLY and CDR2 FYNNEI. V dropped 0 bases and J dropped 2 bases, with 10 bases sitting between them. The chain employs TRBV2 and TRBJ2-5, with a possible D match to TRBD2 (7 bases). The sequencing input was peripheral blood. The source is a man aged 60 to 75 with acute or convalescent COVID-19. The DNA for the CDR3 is TGTGCCAGCAGTGAAGCTAGGGGGGGTCAAGAGACCCAGTACTTC. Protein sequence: CASSEARGGQETQYF.